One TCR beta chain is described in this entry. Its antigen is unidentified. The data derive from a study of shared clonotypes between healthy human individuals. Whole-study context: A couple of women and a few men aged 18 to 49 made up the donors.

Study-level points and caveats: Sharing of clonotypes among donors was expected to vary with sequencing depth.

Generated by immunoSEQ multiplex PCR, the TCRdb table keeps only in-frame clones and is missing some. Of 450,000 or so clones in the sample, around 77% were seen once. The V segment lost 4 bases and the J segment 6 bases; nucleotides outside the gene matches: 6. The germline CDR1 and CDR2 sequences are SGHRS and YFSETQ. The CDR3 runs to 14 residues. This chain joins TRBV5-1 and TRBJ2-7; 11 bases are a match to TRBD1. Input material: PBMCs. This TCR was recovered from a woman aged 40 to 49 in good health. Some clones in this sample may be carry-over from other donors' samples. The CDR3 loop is CASSQGTGGGEQYF. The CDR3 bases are TGCGCCAGCAGCCAGGGGACAGGGGGTGGCGAGCAGTACTTC.